This is a list of T cell receptor beta chains from one sample in a study of T-cell memory formation after mild COVID-19. TCRdb analysed the 5' RACE reads with MiXCR anew, one entry per CDR3 protein. In the table there are roughly 250,000 distinct CDR3 sequences, 15% to 20% of which are singletons. Sequenced: PBMCs or a T cell subset sorted from them (not recorded which). The receptors were sampled from a man aged 18 to 29 who had mild COVID-19 (a few samples of this study predate the infection). Cell type and time point are not known. The CDR3 runs from the conserved cysteine through the conserved F or W. Each record gives: clone size, J gene, D gene, V gene, CDR3 DNA, CDR3 protein. The D gene is left open where the match is weak. Rows give clone size only sometimes, using once, few, many, or a class for an expanded clone.

size: .; J: TRBJ1-1; D: .; V: TRBV14; DNA: TGTGCCAGCAGCCAAGGTTTTTACAGGGAACAGAACACTGAAGCTTTCTTT; CDR3: CASSQGFYREQNTEAFF
size: few; J: TRBJ2-1; D: TRBD1; V: TRBV11-2; DNA: TGTGCCAGTGAACAGGGGTATGAGCAGTTCTTC; CDR3: CASEQGYEQFF
size: .; J: TRBJ1-2; D: .; V: TRBV10-3; DNA: TGTGCCATCAGTGAGTCGACGGGGGGTCCCCCAAACTACACCTTC; CDR3: CAISESTGGPPNYTF
size: few; J: TRBJ2-1; D: TRBD2; V: TRBV2; DNA: TGTGCCAGCAGCCAGCGGGGGGGCGGTCTCGATGAGCAGTTCTTC; CDR3: CASSQRGGGLDEQFF
size: .; J: TRBJ1-2; D: .; V: TRBV5-6; DNA: TGTGCCAGCAGCTGGGGACGGAGCTATGGCTACACCTTC; CDR3: CASSWGRSYGYTF
size: .; J: TRBJ1-2; D: .; V: TRBV5-1; DNA: TGCGCCAGCAGCTTGGGGGGGCGGTTCGACTATGGCTACACCTTC; CDR3: CASSLGGRFDYGYTF
size: .; J: TRBJ1-6; D: .; V: TRBV9; DNA: TGTGCCAGCAGCGTATTCCAGATTAATTCACCCCTCCACTTT; CDR3: CASSVFQINSPLHF
size: .; J: TRBJ2-5; D: .; V: TRBV11-3; DNA: TGTGCCAGCAGCTCTTCACGTCGAGAGACCCAGTACTTC; CDR3: CASSSSRRETQYF
size: few; J: TRBJ2-3; D: .; V: TRBV7-2; DNA: TGTGCCAGCAGCCTAGGTCCTAGCGCTCGCGGAGATACGCAGTATTTT; CDR3: CASSLGPSARGDTQYF
size: .; J: TRBJ1-1; D: TRBD1; V: TRBV7-2; DNA: TGTGCCAGCAGCTACAGGGGGCTCAAGGTTGAAGCTTTCTTT; CDR3: CASSYRGLKVEAFF
size: many; J: TRBJ1-5; D: .; V: TRBV2; DNA: TGTGCCAGCTCCAGGGTAACCCAGCCCCAGCATTTT; CDR3: CASSRVTQPQHF
size: .; J: TRBJ1-1; D: .; V: TRBV11-3; DNA: TGTGCCAGCAGCCCCTTGGCAGGGCGGCACACTGAAGCTTTCTTT; CDR3: CASSPLAGRHTEAFF
size: few; J: TRBJ2-1; D: .; V: TRBV11-2; DNA: TGTGCCAGCAGCTTAGATCTCGCGGGGGCGACCTACAATGAGCAGTTCTTC; CDR3: CASSLDLAGATYNEQFF
size: .; J: TRBJ2-1; D: TRBD2; V: TRBV6-5; DNA: TGTGCCAGCAGCGCAAGCGGGGGCCGATACAATGAGCAGTTCTTC; CDR3: CASSASGGRYNEQFF
size: .; J: TRBJ2-1; D: .; V: TRBV7-8; DNA: TGTGCCAGCAGACGCACACAGGGTTATCCCAATGAGCAGTTCTTC; CDR3: CASRRTQGYPNEQFF
size: few; J: TRBJ2-1; D: .; V: TRBV5-1; DNA: TGCGCCAGCAGCCCCGGTGAGCCTGGGGATGAGCAGTTCTTC; CDR3: CASSPGEPGDEQFF
size: few; J: TRBJ2-3; D: .; V: TRBV4-1; DNA: TGCGCCAGCAGCCCCCACGGTCCAGGGGCAGATACGCAGTATTTT; CDR3: CASSPHGPGADTQYF
size: many; J: TRBJ2-6; D: .; V: TRBV29-1; DNA: TGCAGCGTGGTCGCCGAAACACAATATTTCGGGGCCAACGTCCTGACTTTC; CDR3: CSVVAETQYFGANVLTF
size: few; J: TRBJ1-6; D: .; V: TRBV20-1; DNA: TGCAGTGCTAGAGAAGGGTCCGGGGGAGCCCTCCACTTT; CDR3: CSAREGSGGALHF
size: many; J: TRBJ2-1; D: TRBD2; V: TRBV7-3; DNA: TGTGCCAGCAGCCTGAGCGGGGGGGTCTACAATGAGCAGTTCTTC; CDR3: CASSLSGGVYNEQFF
size: .; J: TRBJ1-2; D: .; V: TRBV7-8; DNA: TGTGCCAGCAGCCGCGGTGGGGCCTCCTATGGCTACACCTTC; CDR3: CASSRGGASYGYTF
size: many; J: TRBJ2-5; D: .; V: TRBV24-1; DNA: TGTGCCACCAGTGACGTAAAACAGGAGACCCAAGAGACCCAGTACTTC; CDR3: CATSDVKQETQETQYF
size: many; J: TRBJ1-4; D: TRBD1; V: TRBV12-3/TRBV12-4; DNA: TGTGCCAGCAGTAGGGGCGGGGACAGGAGTGAAAAACTGTTTTTT; CDR3: CASSRGGDRSEKLFF
size: many; J: TRBJ1-5; D: .; V: TRBV7-9; DNA: TGTGCCAGCAGCTGGGATTTCAATCAGCCCCAGCATTTT; CDR3: CASSWDFNQPQHF
size: .; J: TRBJ2-5; D: TRBD2; V: TRBV5-1; DNA: TGCGCCAGCAGCTGGCGGGGCGGGGGGACGGAGACCCAGTACTTC; CDR3: CASSWRGGGTETQYF
size: few; J: TRBJ1-1; D: .; V: TRBV5-1; DNA: TGCGCCAGCAGCTTGGACGGTTACAACACTGAAGCTTTCTTT; CDR3: CASSLDGYNTEAFF
size: many; J: TRBJ2-3; D: TRBD1; V: TRBV7-9; DNA: TGTGCCGGTGGGACAGGGGGCTCAGATACGCAGTATTTT; CDR3: CAGGTGGSDTQYF
size: .; J: TRBJ2-3; D: TRBD2; V: TRBV5-4; DNA: TGTGCCAGCAGCTTGAAACTAGCGGGGGGGCAAGATACGCAGTATTTT; CDR3: CASSLKLAGGQDTQYF
size: .; J: TRBJ2-7; D: .; V: TRBV4-3; DNA: TGCGCCAGCAGCACCCTCTCCTACGAGCAGTACTTC; CDR3: CASSTLSYEQYF
size: few; J: TRBJ2-3; D: TRBD1; V: TRBV4-3; DNA: TGCGCCAGCAGCCAAGGCAGGGGGAGCACAGATACGCAGTATTTT; CDR3: CASSQGRGSTDTQYF
size: .; J: TRBJ1-1; D: .; V: TRBV3-1; DNA: TGTGCCAGCAGCCCGATCGTGGGGAGGGCTTTCTTT; CDR3: CASSPIVGRAFF
size: few; J: TRBJ1-1; D: .; V: TRBV6-2/TRBV6-3; DNA: TGTGCCAGCAGTTACGCGTCGCGACAGCCACTTGAAGCTTTCTTT; CDR3: CASSYASRQPLEAFF
size: .; J: TRBJ1-2; D: .; V: TRBV30; DNA: TGTGCCTGGTGGGGACTGGGAGCTAACTATGGCTACACCTTC; CDR3: CAWWGLGANYGYTF
size: few; J: TRBJ2-3; D: .; V: TRBV20-1; DNA: TGCAGTGCTAGACTCGCAACAGATACGCAGTATTTT; CDR3: CSARLATDTQYF
size: many; J: TRBJ2-7; D: .; V: TRBV20-1; DNA: TGCAGTGCTAGGTTGAGCGTCACCCGCTACGAGCAGTACTTC; CDR3: CSARLSVTRYEQYF
size: .; J: TRBJ2-7; D: TRBD1; V: TRBV6-5; DNA: TGTGCCAGCAGCCCCTACGGGACAGGGGGCTACGAGCAGTACTTC; CDR3: CASSPYGTGGYEQYF
size: .; J: TRBJ1-6; D: .; V: TRBV18; DNA: TGTGCCAGCAGAATGCGGGGGAGCTCCTATAATTCACCCCTCCACTTT; CDR3: CASRMRGSSYNSPLHF
size: .; J: TRBJ1-5; D: TRBD1; V: TRBV12-3/TRBV12-4; DNA: TGTGCCAGCAGACCAACCGGGACAGGGGTTCAGCCCCAGCATTTT; CDR3: CASRPTGTGVQPQHF